This T cell receptor (beta chain) was captured by sequencing in a study of T cell responses to AZD1222 COVID-19 vaccine. Sequencing used immunoSEQ multiplex PCR; TCRdb keeps in-frame clones, though not all of them. Of some 74,000 clones listed, roughly 90% are singletons. V lost 5 bases and J 2 bases, leaving 13 bases between the germline ends. The CDR3 is made up of 15 amino acids. Germline CDR1 SGHRS, CDR2 YFSETQ. This sample comprised peripheral blood, obtained 28 days after the second AZD1222 dose. The sequence was collected from an adult who received the AZD1222 COVID-19 vaccine. The V gene is TRBV5-1, the J gene TRBJ2-2; D is uncertain. DNA of the CDR3: TGCGCCAGCAGGCTGGCCGGCGGAAACACCGGGGAGCTGTTTTTT. It codes for CASRLAGGNTGELFF. Based on the CDR3 plus reference TRBV5-1 and TRBJ2-2, the full variable domain is KAGVTQTPRYLIKTRGQQVTLSCSPISGHRSVSWYQQTPGQGLQFLFEYFSETQRNKGNFPGRFSGRQFSNSRSEMNVSTLELGDSALYLCASRLAGGNTGELFFGEGSRLTVL.